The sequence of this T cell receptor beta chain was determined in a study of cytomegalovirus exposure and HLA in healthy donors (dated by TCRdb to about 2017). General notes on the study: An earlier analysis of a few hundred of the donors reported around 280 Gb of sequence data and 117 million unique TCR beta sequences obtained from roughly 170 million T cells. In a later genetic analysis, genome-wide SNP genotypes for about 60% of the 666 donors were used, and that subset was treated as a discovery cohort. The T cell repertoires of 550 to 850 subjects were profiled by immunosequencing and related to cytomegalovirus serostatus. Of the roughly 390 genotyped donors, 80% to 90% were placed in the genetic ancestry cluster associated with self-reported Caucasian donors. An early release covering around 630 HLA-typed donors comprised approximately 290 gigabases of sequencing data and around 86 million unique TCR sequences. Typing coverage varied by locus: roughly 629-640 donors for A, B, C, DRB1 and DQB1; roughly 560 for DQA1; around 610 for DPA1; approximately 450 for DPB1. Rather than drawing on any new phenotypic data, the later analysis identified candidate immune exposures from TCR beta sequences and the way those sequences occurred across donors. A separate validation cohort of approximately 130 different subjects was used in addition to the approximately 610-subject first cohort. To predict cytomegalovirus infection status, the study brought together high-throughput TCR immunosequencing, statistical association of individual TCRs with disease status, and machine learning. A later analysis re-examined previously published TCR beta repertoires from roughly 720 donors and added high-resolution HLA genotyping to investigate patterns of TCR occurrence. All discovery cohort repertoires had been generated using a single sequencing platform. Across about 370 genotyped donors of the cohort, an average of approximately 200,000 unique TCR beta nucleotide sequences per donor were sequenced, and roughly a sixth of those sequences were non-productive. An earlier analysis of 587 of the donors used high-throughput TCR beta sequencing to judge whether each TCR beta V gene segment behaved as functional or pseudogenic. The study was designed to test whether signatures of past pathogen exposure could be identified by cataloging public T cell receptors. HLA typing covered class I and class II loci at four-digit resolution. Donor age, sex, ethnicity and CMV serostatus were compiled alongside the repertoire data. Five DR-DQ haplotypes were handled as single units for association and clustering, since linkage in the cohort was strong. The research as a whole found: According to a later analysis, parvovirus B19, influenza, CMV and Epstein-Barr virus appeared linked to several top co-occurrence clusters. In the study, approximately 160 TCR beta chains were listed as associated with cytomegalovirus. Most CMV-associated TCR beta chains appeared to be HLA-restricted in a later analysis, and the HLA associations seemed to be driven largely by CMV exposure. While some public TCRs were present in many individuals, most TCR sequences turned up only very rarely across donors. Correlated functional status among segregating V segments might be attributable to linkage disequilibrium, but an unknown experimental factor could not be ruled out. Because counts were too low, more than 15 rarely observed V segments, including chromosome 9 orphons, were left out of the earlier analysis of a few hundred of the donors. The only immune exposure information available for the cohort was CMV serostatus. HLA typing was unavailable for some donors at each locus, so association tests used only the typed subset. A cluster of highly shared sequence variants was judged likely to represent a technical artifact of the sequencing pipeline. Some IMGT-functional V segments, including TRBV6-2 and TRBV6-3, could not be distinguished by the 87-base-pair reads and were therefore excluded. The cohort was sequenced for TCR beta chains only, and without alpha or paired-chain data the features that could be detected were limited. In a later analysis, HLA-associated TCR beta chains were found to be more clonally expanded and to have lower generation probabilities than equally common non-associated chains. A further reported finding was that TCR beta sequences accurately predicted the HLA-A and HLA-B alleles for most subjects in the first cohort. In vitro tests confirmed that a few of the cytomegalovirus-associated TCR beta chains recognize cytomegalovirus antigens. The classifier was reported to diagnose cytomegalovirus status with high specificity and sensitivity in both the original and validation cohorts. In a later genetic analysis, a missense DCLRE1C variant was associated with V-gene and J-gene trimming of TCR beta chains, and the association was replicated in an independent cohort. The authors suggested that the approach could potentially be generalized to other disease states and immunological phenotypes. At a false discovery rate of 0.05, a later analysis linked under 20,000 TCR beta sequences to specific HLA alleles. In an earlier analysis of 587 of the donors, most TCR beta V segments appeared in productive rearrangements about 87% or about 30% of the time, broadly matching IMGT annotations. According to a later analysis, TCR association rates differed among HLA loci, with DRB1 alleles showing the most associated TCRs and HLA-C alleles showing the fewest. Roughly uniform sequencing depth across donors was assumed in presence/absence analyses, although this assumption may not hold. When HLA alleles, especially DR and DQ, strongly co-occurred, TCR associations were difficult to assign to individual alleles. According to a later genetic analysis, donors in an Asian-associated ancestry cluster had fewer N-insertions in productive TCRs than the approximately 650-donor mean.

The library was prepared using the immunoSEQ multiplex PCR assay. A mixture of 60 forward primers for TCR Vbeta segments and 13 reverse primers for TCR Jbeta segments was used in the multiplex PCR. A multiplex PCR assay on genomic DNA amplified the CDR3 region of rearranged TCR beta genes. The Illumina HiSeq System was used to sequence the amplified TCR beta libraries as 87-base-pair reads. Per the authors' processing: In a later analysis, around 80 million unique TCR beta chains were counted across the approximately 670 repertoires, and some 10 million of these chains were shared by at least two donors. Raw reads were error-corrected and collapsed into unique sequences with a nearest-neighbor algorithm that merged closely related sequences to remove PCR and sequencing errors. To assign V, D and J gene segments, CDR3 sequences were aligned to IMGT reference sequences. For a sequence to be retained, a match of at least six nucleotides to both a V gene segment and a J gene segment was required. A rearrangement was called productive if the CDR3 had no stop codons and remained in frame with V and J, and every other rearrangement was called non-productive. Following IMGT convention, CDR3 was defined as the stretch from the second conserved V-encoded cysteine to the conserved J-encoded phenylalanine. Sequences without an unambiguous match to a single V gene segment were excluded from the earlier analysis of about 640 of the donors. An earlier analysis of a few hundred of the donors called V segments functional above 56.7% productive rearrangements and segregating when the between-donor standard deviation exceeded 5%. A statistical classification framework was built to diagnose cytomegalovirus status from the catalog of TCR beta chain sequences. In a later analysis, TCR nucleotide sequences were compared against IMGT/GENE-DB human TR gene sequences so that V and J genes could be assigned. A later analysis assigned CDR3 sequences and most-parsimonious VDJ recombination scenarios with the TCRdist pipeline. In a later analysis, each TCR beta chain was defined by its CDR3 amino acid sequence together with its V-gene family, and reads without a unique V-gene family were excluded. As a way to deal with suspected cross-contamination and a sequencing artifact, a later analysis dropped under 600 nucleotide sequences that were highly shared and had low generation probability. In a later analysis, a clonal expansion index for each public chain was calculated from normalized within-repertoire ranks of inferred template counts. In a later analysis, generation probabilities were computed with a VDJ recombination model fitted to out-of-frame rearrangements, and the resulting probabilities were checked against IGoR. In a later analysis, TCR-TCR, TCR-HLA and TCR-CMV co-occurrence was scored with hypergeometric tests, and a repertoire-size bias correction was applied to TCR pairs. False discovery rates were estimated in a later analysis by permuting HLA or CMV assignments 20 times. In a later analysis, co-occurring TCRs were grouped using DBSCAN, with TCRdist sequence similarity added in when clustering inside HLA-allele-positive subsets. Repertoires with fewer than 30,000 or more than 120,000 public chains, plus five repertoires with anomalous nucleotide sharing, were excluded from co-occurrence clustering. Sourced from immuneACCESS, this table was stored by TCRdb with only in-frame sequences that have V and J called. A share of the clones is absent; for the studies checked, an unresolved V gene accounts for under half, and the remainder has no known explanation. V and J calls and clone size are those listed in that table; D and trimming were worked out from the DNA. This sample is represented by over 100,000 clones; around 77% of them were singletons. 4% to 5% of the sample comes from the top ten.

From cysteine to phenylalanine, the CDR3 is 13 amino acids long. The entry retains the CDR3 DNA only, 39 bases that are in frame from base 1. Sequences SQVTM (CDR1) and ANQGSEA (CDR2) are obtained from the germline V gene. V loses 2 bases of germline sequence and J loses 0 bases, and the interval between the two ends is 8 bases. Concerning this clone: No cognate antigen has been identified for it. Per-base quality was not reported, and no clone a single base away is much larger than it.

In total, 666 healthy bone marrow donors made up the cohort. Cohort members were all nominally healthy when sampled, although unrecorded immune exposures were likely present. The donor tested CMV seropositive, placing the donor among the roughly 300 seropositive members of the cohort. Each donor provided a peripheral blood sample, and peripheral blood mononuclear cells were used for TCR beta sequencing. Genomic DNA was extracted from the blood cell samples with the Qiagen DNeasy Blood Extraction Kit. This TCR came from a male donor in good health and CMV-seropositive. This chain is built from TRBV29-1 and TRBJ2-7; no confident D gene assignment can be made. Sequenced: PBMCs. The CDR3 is CSVEMRSSYEQYF. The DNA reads TGCAGCGTTGAAATGAGGAGCTCCTACGAGCAGTACTTC.